A selection of T cell receptor beta chains follows, all from one sample in a study of blood T cell repertoires in COVID-19. This table comes from immunoSEQ multiplex PCR, and its TCRdb copy is limited to in-frame clones, with some not included. The sample lists around 140,000 clones; approximately 90% were seen once. Sequencing was carried out using peripheral blood. Every receptor here comes from a man aged 55-75 years with COVID-19, enrolled during active disease. Each CDR3 is given with its conserved first and last residue. The D gene is left open where the match is weak. Some rows mark clone size as missing; the rest say once, few, many or name a class of expanded clone.

D gene: -; V gene: TRBV6-5; clone size: -; J gene: TRBJ2-1; CDR3 protein: CASSWSDEQFF; CDR3 DNA: TGTGCCAGCAGTTGGAGCGACGAGCAGTTCTTC
D gene: -; V gene: TRBV4-3; clone size: -; J gene: TRBJ1-4; CDR3 protein: CASSQNLRTFGNEKLFF; CDR3 DNA: TGCGCCAGCAGCCAAAATCTCCGGACATTTGGTAATGAAAAACTGTTTTTT
D gene: -; V gene: TRBV6-2/TRBV6-3; clone size: -; J gene: TRBJ2-7; CDR3 protein: CASSYLPVPYEQYF; CDR3 DNA: TGTGCCAGCAGTTACCTCCCGGTTCCCTACGAGCAGTACTTC
D gene: TRBD1; V gene: TRBV3-1/TRBV3-2; clone size: -; J gene: TRBJ1-1; CDR3 protein: CASSPGTGTEAFF; CDR3 DNA: TGTGCCAGCAGCCCGGGGACAGGGACTGAAGCTTTCTTT
D gene: TRBD1; V gene: TRBV19; clone size: once; J gene: TRBJ2-1; CDR3 protein: CASSPTGAGNEQFF; CDR3 DNA: TGTGCCAGTAGCCCGACAGGGGCGGGGAATGAGCAGTTCTTC
D gene: -; V gene: TRBV5-4; clone size: -; J gene: TRBJ1-1; CDR3 protein: CASSSQGSTEAFF; CDR3 DNA: TGTGCCAGCAGCAGCCAGGGATCCACTGAAGCTTTCTTT
D gene: TRBD2; V gene: TRBV7-2; clone size: -; J gene: TRBJ2-2; CDR3 protein: CASSFGGERTGELFF; CDR3 DNA: TGTGCCAGCAGCTTCGGGGGGGAGCGTACCGGGGAGCTGTTTTTT
D gene: -; V gene: TRBV6-1; clone size: -; J gene: TRBJ2-7; CDR3 protein: CASSEGASYEQYF; CDR3 DNA: TGTGCCAGCAGTGAAGGGGCCTCCTACGAGCAGTACTTC
D gene: -; V gene: TRBV14; clone size: -; J gene: TRBJ2-7; CDR3 protein: CASSQEGGTWDF; CDR3 DNA: TGTGCCAGCAGCCAAGAAGGAGGGACCTGGGACTTC
D gene: -; V gene: TRBV6-1; clone size: once; J gene: TRBJ2-1; CDR3 protein: CASSEEAGTSYNEQFF; CDR3 DNA: TGTGCCAGCAGTGAAGAGGCGGGGACCTCCTACAATGAGCAGTTCTTC
D gene: -; V gene: TRBV7-9; clone size: few; J gene: TRBJ2-7; CDR3 protein: CASSRGSTYEQYF; CDR3 DNA: TGTGCCAGCAGCCGAGGATCTACGTACGAGCAGTACTTC
D gene: TRBD2; V gene: TRBV5-1; clone size: -; J gene: TRBJ2-7; CDR3 protein: CASSLGQAGGVYEQYF; CDR3 DNA: TGCGCCAGCAGCTTGGGGCAAGCGGGGGGCGTCTACGAGCAGTACTTC
D gene: -; V gene: TRBV28; clone size: -; J gene: TRBJ1-4; CDR3 protein: CASSPPYEKLFF; CDR3 DNA: TGTGCCAGCAGTCCCCCTTATGAAAAACTGTTTTTT
D gene: -; V gene: TRBV7-9; clone size: once; J gene: TRBJ1-2; CDR3 protein: CASSLLDGGYEIF; CDR3 DNA: TGTGCCAGCAGCTTATTGGATGGGGGCTATGAGATTTTC
D gene: -; V gene: TRBV19; clone size: -; J gene: TRBJ1-1; CDR3 protein: CASSWASHTEAFF; CDR3 DNA: TGTGCCAGTAGTTGGGCGTCCCACACTGAAGCTTTCTTT
D gene: -; V gene: TRBV19; clone size: -; J gene: TRBJ1-5; CDR3 protein: CASSMTSGQGQPQHF; CDR3 DNA: TGTGCCAGTAGTATGACGTCAGGGCAGGGTCAGCCCCAGCATTTT
D gene: TRBD1; V gene: TRBV5-1; clone size: -; J gene: TRBJ1-1; CDR3 protein: CASSLGGQYSEAFF; CDR3 DNA: TGCGCCAGCAGCCTAGGGGGACAGTACTCCGAGGCTTTCTTT
D gene: -; V gene: TRBV5-1; clone size: -; J gene: TRBJ1-3; CDR3 protein: CASKEVAGNTIYF; CDR3 DNA: TGCGCCAGCAAGGAGGTCGCTGGAAACACCATATATTTT
D gene: -; V gene: TRBV29-1; clone size: -; J gene: TRBJ1-1; CDR3 protein: CSVGREPRFTEAFF; CDR3 DNA: TGCAGCGTTGGCCGGGAACCGCGGTTCACTGAAGCTTTCTTT
D gene: TRBD1; V gene: TRBV19; clone size: -; J gene: TRBJ2-5; CDR3 protein: CASSIDGTGGETQYF; CDR3 DNA: TGTGCCAGTAGTATAGATGGGACAGGGGGAGAGACCCAGTACTTC
D gene: -; V gene: TRBV28; clone size: -; J gene: TRBJ2-7; CDR3 protein: CASSWGDSRYEQYF; CDR3 DNA: TGTGCCAGCAGTTGGGGGGACTCCCGCTACGAGCAGTACTTC
D gene: -; V gene: TRBV9; clone size: -; J gene: TRBJ2-3; CDR3 protein: CASSVGISTDTQYF; CDR3 DNA: TGTGCCAGCAGCGTAGGTATTAGCACAGATACGCAGTATTTT
D gene: -; V gene: TRBV9; clone size: -; J gene: TRBJ1-2; CDR3 protein: CASSVASGPKGYTF; CDR3 DNA: TGTGCCAGCAGCGTAGCTTCTGGGCCTAAGGGCTACACCTTC
D gene: TRBD2; V gene: TRBV5-1; clone size: -; J gene: TRBJ2-5; CDR3 protein: CASSLVPSSGGRRETQYF; CDR3 DNA: TGCGCCAGCAGCTTGGTGCCCTCTAGCGGGGGGAGAAGAGAGACCCAGTACTTC
D gene: TRBD2; V gene: TRBV28; clone size: -; J gene: TRBJ2-1; CDR3 protein: CASTTSGGTYNEQFF; CDR3 DNA: TGTGCCAGTACGACTAGCGGGGGAACCTACAATGAGCAGTTCTTC
D gene: -; V gene: TRBV6-1; clone size: -; J gene: TRBJ2-3; CDR3 protein: CASSDDLAKVDTQYF; CDR3 DNA: TGTGCCAGCAGTGATGACCTAGCGAAGGTAGATACGCAGTATTTT
D gene: TRBD1; V gene: TRBV7-8; clone size: few; J gene: TRBJ1-6; CDR3 protein: CASSPTDGTGKLPLHF; CDR3 DNA: TGTGCCAGCAGCCCAACAGACGGGACAGGGAAATTACCCCTCCACTTT
D gene: -; V gene: TRBV2; clone size: -; J gene: TRBJ1-4; CDR3 protein: CASNRGSNEKLFF; CDR3 DNA: TGTGCCAGCAACCGGGGTTCTAATGAAAAACTGTTTTTT
D gene: -; V gene: TRBV19; clone size: -; J gene: TRBJ1-5; CDR3 protein: CASSARRGDQPQHF; CDR3 DNA: TGTGCCAGTAGTGCCCGACGGGGAGATCAGCCCCAGCATTTT
D gene: TRBD1; V gene: TRBV24-1; clone size: -; J gene: TRBJ1-5; CDR3 protein: CATSDSARGNNQPQHF; CDR3 DNA: TGTGCCACCAGTGATAGTGCCAGGGGGAATAATCAGCCCCAGCATTTT
D gene: -; V gene: TRBV20-1; clone size: -; J gene: TRBJ2-1; CDR3 protein: CSGTGINEQFF; CDR3 DNA: TGCAGTGGTACAGGGATAAATGAGCAGTTCTTC
D gene: -; V gene: TRBV28; clone size: few; J gene: TRBJ1-2; CDR3 protein: CASSVARLSYTF; CDR3 DNA: TGTGCCAGCAGTGTCGCCAGGTTGAGCTACACCTTC
D gene: TRBD1; V gene: TRBV30; clone size: -; J gene: TRBJ1-2; CDR3 protein: CAWQGARGYTF; CDR3 DNA: TGTGCCTGGCAGGGGGCGAGGGGCTACACCTTC
D gene: -; V gene: TRBV4-2; clone size: -; J gene: TRBJ1-2; CDR3 protein: CASSQRPAGNYGYTF; CDR3 DNA: TGTGCCAGCAGCCAACGTCCCGCAGGGAACTATGGCTACACCTTC
D gene: -; V gene: TRBV30; clone size: -; J gene: TRBJ1-6; CDR3 protein: CAWSRQNNSPLHF; CDR3 DNA: TGTGCCTGGAGTCGACAGAATAATTCACCCCTCCACTTT
D gene: -; V gene: TRBV19; clone size: -; J gene: TRBJ2-5; CDR3 protein: CASSPGSAQETQYF; CDR3 DNA: TGTGCCAGTAGTCCCGGGAGTGCCCAAGAGACCCAGTACTTC
D gene: TRBD2; V gene: TRBV5-1; clone size: -; J gene: TRBJ2-1; CDR3 protein: CASSLAGGALSFNEQFF; CDR3 DNA: TGCGCCAGCAGCTTGGCCGGGGGGGCGTTATCATTCAATGAGCAGTTCTTC
D gene: -; V gene: TRBV6-6; clone size: -; J gene: TRBJ1-6; CDR3 protein: CASSVGRSPLHF; CDR3 DNA: TGTGCCAGCAGTGTGGGGCGATCACCCCTCCACTTT
D gene: -; V gene: TRBV4-3; clone size: -; J gene: TRBJ1-6; CDR3 protein: CASSQGPYNSPLHF; CDR3 DNA: TGCGCCAGCAGCCAAGGGCCCTATAATTCACCCCTCCACTTT
D gene: TRBD1; V gene: TRBV19; clone size: once; J gene: TRBJ2-2; CDR3 protein: CARIDRDSGELFF; CDR3 DNA: TGTGCCAGGATCGACAGGGATAGCGGGGAGCTGTTTTTT
D gene: -; V gene: TRBV5-1; clone size: -; J gene: TRBJ2-5; CDR3 protein: CASSPLRGRETQYF; CDR3 DNA: TGCGCCAGCAGCCCCCTGCGGGGTCGGGAGACCCAGTACTTC
D gene: TRBD2; V gene: TRBV7-6; clone size: -; J gene: TRBJ2-3; CDR3 protein: CASSLRGSGSSTDTQYF; CDR3 DNA: TGTGCCAGCAGCTTAAGAGGTAGCGGGTCTAGCACAGATACGCAGTATTTT
D gene: TRBD1; V gene: TRBV5-4; clone size: -; J gene: TRBJ2-7; CDR3 protein: CASSSGQGRYEQYF; CDR3 DNA: TGTGCCAGCAGCTCGGGACAGGGTAGATACGAGCAGTACTTC
D gene: TRBD2; V gene: TRBV27; clone size: -; J gene: TRBJ2-1; CDR3 protein: CASSGGGAYNEQFF; CDR3 DNA: TGTGCCAGCAGTGGCGGGGGGGCCTACAATGAGCAGTTCTTC
D gene: -; V gene: TRBV21-1; clone size: -; J gene: TRBJ1-2; CDR3 protein: CASSKATGEGGYTF; CDR3 DNA: TGTGCCAGCAGCAAAGCGACAGGAGAAGGGGGCTACACCTTC
D gene: TRBD1; V gene: TRBV29-1; clone size: -; J gene: TRBJ1-2; CDR3 protein: CSTWDRGFTGYTF; CDR3 DNA: TGCAGCACCTGGGACAGGGGGTTCACCGGCTACACCTTC
D gene: TRBD1; V gene: TRBV10-1; clone size: few; J gene: TRBJ1-1; CDR3 protein: CASSRDRVNTEAFF; CDR3 DNA: TGCGCCAGCAGTCGGGACAGAGTGAACACTGAAGCTTTCTTT
D gene: -; V gene: TRBV7-9; clone size: -; J gene: TRBJ1-6; CDR3 protein: CASSRFQVYNSPLHF; CDR3 DNA: TGTGCCAGCAGCCGATTTCAGGTTTATAATTCACCCCTCCACTTT
D gene: -; V gene: TRBV19; clone size: once; J gene: TRBJ2-3; CDR3 protein: CASSLDRTQYF; CDR3 DNA: TGTGCCAGTAGTCTCGATAGAACGCAGTATTTT
D gene: -; V gene: TRBV12-3/TRBV12-4; clone size: once; J gene: TRBJ2-2; CDR3 protein: CASSYREGGELFF; CDR3 DNA: TGTGCCAGCAGTTACCGGGAAGGCGGGGAGCTGTTTTTT